This T cell receptor beta chain originates from a study of blood T cell repertoires in COVID-19. This clone was counted many times. Per the authors' pipeline: Counts of nucleated cells, estimated from reference gene primer amplification, were obtained. Data came from immunoSEQ multiplex PCR; TCRdb stores just in-frame clones and leaves some out. V and J calls and clone size are as listed in that table; D and trimming were resolved from the DNA. The profile shows about 250,000 clones, approximately 84% of them singletons. Between the trimmed V and J ends, which lost 4 bases and 5 bases, there was a span of 9 bases. In germline, CDR1 is LGHDT, CDR2 YNNKEL (reference sequence). The CDR3 extends over 13 amino acids.

Specimen: peripheral blood. The TCR originated in a man in his fifties or sixties with active or convalescent COVID-19. The V gene is TRBV3-1 (or the pseudogene TRBV3-2), the J gene TRBJ1-3; TRBD1 might be the D (6 bases). The CDR3 spells CASSRQERNTIYF. The CDR3 DNA follows: TGTGCCAGCAGCCGACAGGAGAGAAACACCATATATTTT.